The subject of this entry is one TCR beta chain. No cognate antigen has been identified for it. No per-base quality is available; no much larger clone lies one base away. This specimen belongs to a study of blood T cell repertoires in COVID-19 (dated by TCRdb to about 2020). Broadly, across the study: Samples from collaborators originated in the United States, Italy and Spain and spanned both the acute and convalescent phases of COVID-19. The prospective study material was composed of cDNA or gDNA derived from T cells, B-cell-depleted T cells, or PBMCs. Deeply sampled blood TCRbeta repertoires from subjects exposed to, actively infected with, or recovered from COVID-19 were included in the dataset. A freely available public database, intended as a resource for researchers studying the immune response to SARS-CoV-2, is where the repertoires were released. Samples were obtained from the ongoing ImmuneRACE study (first 160 participants) and from approximately 1,200 subjects provided by 6 global collaborators. Sample metadata almost always included a de-identified subject ID, COVID-19 status, age in years and sex. Where available, HLA class I and class II types were obtained from metadata supplied by the sample provider rather than from assay-based typing. Points the paper makes about the study in general: Clinical and demographic metadata were provided uncurated, with the amount varying by source and participant.

The immunoSEQ Assay, a bias-controlled multiplex PCR, was used to amplify TCRbeta CDR3 regions from genomic DNA. Per the authors' processing: The number of nucleated cells in each sample was estimated by amplification of reference gene primers within the assay. To quantify the absolute abundance of each unique TCRbeta CDR3 rearrangement, sequence reads were collapsed and filtered. For each sample, productive Simpson clonality was calculated as the square root of Simpson's diversity index across productive rearrangements. The table was pulled from immuneACCESS by TCRdb, which kept in-frame rearrangements only. Such tables lose some clones; where checked, under half of the loss comes from unresolved V genes, and the rest has no known cause. D and trimming come from the DNA, and the V and J calls and clone size come from that table. In this sample the table shows about 320,000 clones, around 90% of which occur a single time. The biggest ten clones account for approximately 9% of the sample.

At the junction V is shortened by 4 bases and J by 8 bases; bases outside the gene matches: 12. Measured from the cysteine to the phenylalanine, the CDR3 is 18 residues long. The DNA shown is the 54-base CDR3, in frame from base 1. The germline V gene (reference sequence) supplies CDR1 LNHNV and CDR2 YYDKDF. Enrolling through a virtual design, the prospective study's participants ranged in age from about 18 to 89 years and lived across 24 United States geographic areas. Cohort assignment in the prospective study relied on participant-reported clinical history from a screening survey and a study questionnaire. For ImmuneRACE Cohort 3, a participant was defined as recovered based on two consecutive negative NP/OP PCR tests, clearance by a healthcare professional, or resolution of symptoms. In the prospective study, mobile phlebotomists collected whole blood, serum and a nasopharyngeal or oropharyngeal swab from each participant. Additional blood draws and questionnaires over an approximately 2-month period could optionally be provided by prospective study participants. Before DNA extraction, prospective study blood samples were shipped either frozen or at room temperature.

This TCR was recovered from a young woman who had recovered from COVID-19. Sequencing input: PBMCs or T cells enriched from blood (not recorded which). Rearrangement joined TRBV15 to TRBJ2-2, with 14 bases aligning to TRBD2. The CDR3 amino acid sequence is: CATSKGLAGGRVGGELFF. The sequence in DNA is TGTGCCACCAGCAAAGGACTAGCGGGGGGCCGAGTGGGAGGGGAGCTGTTTTTT. The variable domain in full, with residues beyond the CDR3 obtained from the reference TRBV15 and TRBJ2-2 genes, is DAMVIQNPRYQVTQFGKPVTLSCSQTLNHNVMYWYQQKSSQAPKLLFHYYDKDFNNEADTPDNFQSRRPNTSFCFLDIRSPGLGDTAMYLCATSKGLAGGRVGGELFFGEGSRLTVL.